This T cell receptor beta chain appears in the sequencing data of a study of blood T cell repertoires in COVID-19. Background on the study: Material from acute and convalescent COVID-19 was sourced from the United States, Italy and Spain. PBMCs, B-cell-depleted T cells, or T cells were the source of the cDNA or gDNA that made up the material.

In the original workflow: Cell counts per sample came from amplifying reference gene primers. Sequencing used immunoSEQ multiplex PCR; TCRdb keeps in-frame clones, though not all of them. The V and J calls and clone size are taken from that table; D and trimming were inferred from the DNA. The sample records around 150,000 clones, about 80% being singletons. The CDR3 consists of 13 residues. Trimming took 5 bases from V and 10 from J, leaving 15 bases between them. Germline values: CDR1 GTSNPN, CDR2 SVGIG (reference sequence). Sequencing was carried out using peripheral blood. The source is a woman older than 75 with acute or convalescent COVID-19. V is TRBV30 and J is TRBJ1-6, with D unresolved. CDR3 DNA sequence: TGTGCCTGGGGAGGCGGAGGGAGGTCACCCCTCCACTTT. Its protein is CAWGGGGRSPLHF.